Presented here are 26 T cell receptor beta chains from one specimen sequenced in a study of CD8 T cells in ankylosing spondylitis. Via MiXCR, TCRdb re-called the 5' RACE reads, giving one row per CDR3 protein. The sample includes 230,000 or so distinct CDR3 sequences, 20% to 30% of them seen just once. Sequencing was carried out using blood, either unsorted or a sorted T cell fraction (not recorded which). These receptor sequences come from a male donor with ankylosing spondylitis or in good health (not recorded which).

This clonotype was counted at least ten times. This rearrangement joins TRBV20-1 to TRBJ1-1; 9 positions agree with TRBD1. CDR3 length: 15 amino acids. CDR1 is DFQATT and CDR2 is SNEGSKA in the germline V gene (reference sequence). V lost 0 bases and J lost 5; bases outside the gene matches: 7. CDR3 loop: CSARDQGTGPTEAFF. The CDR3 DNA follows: TGCAGTGCTAGAGATCAGGGGACAGGGCCAACTGAAGCTTTCTTT.

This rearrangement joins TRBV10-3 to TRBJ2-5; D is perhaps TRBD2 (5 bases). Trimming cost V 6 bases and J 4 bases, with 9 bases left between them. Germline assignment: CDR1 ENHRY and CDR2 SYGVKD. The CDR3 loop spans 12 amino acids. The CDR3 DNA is TGTGCCATCAGCCTCGAGGGAGAGACCCAGTACTTC. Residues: CAISLEGETQYF.

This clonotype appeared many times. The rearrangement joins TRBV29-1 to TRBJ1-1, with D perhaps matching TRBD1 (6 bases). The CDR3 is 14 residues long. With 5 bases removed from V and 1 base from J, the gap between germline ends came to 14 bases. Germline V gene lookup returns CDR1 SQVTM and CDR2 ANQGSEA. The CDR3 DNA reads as TGCAGCGTTACACCGGGACAACGGAACACTGAAGCTTTCTTT. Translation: CSVTPGQRNTEAFF.

This chain's CDR3 is CASSGGRNTEAFF. CDR3 bases: TGTGCCAGCTCCGGAGGGAGGAACACTGAAGCTTTCTTT. This chain connects TRBV12-3 or TRBV12-4 to TRBJ1-1; D gene uncertain. The V end lost 8 bases, the J end lost 1 base, and 11 bases lay between the germline ends. This CDR3 has 13 amino acids.

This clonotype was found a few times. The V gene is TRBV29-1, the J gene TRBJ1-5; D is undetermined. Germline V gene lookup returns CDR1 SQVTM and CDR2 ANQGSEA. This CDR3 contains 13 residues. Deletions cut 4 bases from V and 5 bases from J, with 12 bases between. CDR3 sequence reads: CSVGGVGDQPQHF. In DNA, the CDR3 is TGCAGCGTTGGAGGAGTTGGGGATCAGCCCCAGCATTTT. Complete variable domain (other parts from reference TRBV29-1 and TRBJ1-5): SAVISQKPSRDICQRGTSLTIQCQVDSQVTMMFWYRQQPGQSLTLIATANQGSEATYESGFVIDKFPISRPNLTFSTLTVSNMSPEDSSIYLCSVGGVGDQPQHFGDGTRLSIL.

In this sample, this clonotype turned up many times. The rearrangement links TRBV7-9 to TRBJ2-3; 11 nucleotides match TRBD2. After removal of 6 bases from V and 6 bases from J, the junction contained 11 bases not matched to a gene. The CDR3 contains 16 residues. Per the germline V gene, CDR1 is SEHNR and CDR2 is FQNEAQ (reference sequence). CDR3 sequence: CASRLAGASSRDTQYF. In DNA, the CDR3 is TGTGCCAGCAGACTAGCGGGGGCCTCCAGTAGGGATACGCAGTATTTT.

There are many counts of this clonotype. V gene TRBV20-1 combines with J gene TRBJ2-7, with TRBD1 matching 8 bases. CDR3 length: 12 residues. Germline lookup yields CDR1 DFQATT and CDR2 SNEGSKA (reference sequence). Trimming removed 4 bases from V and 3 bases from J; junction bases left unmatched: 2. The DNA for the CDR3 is TGCAGTGCTATAGGACAGGGCTACGAGCAGTACTTC. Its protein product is CSAIGQGYEQYF.

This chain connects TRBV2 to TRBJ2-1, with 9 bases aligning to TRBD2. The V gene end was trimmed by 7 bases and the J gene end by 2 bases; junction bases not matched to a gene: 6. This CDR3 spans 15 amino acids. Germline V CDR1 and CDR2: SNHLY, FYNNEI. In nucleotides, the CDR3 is TGTGCCAGCACCCAAGCGGGGGGACCCTACAATGAGCAGTTCTTC. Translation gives CASTQAGGPYNEQFF. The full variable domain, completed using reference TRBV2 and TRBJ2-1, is EPEVTQTPSHQVTQMGQEVILRCVPISNHLYFYWYRQILGQKVEFLVSFYNNEISEKSEIFDDQFSVERPDGSNFTLKIRSTKLEDSAMYFCASTQAGGPYNEQFFGPGTRLTVL.

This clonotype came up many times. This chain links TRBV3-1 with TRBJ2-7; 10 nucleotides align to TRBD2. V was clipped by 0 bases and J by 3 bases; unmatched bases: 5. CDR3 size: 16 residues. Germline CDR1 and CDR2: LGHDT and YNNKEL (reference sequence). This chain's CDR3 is CASSQEGLAGDYEQYF. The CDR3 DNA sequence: TGTGCCAGCAGCCAAGAAGGGCTAGCGGGGGACTACGAGCAGTACTTC.

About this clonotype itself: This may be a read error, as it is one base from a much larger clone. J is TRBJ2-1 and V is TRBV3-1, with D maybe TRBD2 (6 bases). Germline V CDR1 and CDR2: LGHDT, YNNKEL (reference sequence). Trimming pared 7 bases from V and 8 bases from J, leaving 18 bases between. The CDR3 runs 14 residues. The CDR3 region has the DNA TGTGCCAGCATTGGACTAACCCCTAAGTATGAGCAGTTCTTC. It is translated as CASIGLTPKYEQFF.

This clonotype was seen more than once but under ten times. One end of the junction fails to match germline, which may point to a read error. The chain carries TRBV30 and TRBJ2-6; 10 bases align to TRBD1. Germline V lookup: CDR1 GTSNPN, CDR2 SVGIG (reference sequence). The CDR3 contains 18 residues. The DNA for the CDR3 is TGTGCCCGGAGGGTCGGGACAGGGGAGGGCCGTGGGGCCAACGTCCTGACTTTC. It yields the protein CARRVGTGEGRGANVLTF. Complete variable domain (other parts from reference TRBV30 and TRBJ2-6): SQTIHQWPATLVQPVGSPLSLECTVEGTSNPNLYWYRQAAGRGLQLLFYSVGIGQISSEVPQNLSASRPQDRQFILSSKKLLLSDSGFYLCARRVGTGEGRGANVLTFGAGSRLTVL.

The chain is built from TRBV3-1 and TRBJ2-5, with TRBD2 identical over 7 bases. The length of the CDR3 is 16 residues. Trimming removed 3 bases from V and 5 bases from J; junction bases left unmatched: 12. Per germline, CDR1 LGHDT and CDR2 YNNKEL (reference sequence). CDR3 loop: CASSHTLREAGETQYF. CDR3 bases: TGTGCCAGCAGCCACACCCTCCGGGAGGCGGGGGAGACCCAGTACTTC.

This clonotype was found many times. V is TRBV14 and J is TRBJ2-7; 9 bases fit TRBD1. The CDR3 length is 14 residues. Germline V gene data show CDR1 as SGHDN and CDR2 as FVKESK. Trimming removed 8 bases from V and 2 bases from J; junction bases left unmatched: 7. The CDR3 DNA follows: TGTGCCAGCGCTCCGGGACAGGGAACCTACGAGCAGTACTTC. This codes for CASAPGQGTYEQYF.

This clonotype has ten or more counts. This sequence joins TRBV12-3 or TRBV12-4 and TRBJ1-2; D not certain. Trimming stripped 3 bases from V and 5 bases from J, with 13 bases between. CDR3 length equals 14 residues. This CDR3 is CASSLEGSWYGYTF. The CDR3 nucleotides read TGTGCCAGCAGTTTGGAGGGAAGTTGGTATGGCTACACCTTC.

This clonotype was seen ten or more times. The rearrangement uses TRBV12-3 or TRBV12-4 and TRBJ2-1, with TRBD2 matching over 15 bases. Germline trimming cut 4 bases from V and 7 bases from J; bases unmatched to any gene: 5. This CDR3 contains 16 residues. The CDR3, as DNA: TGTGCCAGCAGTTCCGGACTAGCGGGGGGGATAAATGAGCAGTTCTTC. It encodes CASSSGLAGGINEQFF.

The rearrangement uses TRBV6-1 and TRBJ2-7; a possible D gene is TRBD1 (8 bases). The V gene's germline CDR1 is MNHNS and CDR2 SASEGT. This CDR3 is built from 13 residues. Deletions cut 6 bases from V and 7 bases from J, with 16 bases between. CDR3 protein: CASRQGGALEQYF. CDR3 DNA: TGTGCCAGCAGACAGGGGGGGGCCCTGGAGCAGTACTTC.

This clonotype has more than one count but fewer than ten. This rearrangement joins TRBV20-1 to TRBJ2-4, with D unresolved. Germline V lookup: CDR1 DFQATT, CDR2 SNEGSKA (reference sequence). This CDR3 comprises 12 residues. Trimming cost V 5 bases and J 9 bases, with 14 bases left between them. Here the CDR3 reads CSAGPSQSIQYF. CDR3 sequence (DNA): TGCAGTGCTGGGCCGTCCCAAAGCATTCAGTACTTC.

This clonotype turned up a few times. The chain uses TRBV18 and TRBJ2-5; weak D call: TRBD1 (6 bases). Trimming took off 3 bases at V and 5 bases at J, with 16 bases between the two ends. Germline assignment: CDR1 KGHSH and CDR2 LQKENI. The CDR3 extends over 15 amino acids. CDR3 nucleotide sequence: TGTGCCAGCTCACCCACAGGGCCGACCCGGGAGACCCAGTACTTC. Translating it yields CASSPTGPTRETQYF.

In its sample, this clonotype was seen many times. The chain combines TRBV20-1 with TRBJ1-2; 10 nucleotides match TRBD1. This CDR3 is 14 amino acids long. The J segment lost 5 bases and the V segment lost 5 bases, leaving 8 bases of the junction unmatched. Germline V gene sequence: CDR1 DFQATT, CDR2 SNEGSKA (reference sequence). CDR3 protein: CSASFGTGDYGYTF. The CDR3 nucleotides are TGCAGTGCTTCTTTTGGGACAGGGGATTATGGCTACACCTTC.

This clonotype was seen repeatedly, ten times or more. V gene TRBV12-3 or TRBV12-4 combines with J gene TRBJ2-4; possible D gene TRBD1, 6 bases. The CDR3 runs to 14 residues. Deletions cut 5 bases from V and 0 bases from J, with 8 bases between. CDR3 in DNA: TGTGCCAGCAGTCACAGGGCAGCCAAAAACATTCAGTACTTC. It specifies CASSHRAAKNIQYF.

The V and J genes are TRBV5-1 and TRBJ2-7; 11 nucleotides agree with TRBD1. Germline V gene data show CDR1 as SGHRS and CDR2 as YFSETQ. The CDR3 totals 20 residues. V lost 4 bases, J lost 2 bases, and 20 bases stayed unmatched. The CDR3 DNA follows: TGCGCCAGCAGCAGGGACAGGGGGATTTCTGACGTTCTATTGCCCTACGAGCAGTACTTC. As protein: CASSRDRGISDVLLPYEQYF.

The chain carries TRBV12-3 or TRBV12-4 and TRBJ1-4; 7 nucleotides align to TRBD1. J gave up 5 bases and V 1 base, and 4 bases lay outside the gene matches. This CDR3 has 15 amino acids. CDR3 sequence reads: CASSLDRGANEKLFF. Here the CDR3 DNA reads TGTGCCAGCAGTTTAGACAGGGGCGCAAATGAAAAACTGTTTTTT.

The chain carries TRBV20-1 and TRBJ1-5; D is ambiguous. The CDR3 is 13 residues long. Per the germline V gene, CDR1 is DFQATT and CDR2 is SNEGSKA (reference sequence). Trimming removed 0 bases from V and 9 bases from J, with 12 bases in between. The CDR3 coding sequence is TGCAGTGCTAGAGAGGGCGGCCTAGGGCCCCAGCATTTT. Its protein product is CSAREGGLGPQHF.

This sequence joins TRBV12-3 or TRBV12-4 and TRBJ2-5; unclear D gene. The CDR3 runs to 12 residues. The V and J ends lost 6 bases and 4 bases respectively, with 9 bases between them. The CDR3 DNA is TGTGCCAGCAGCCCTATAGGAGAGACCCAGTACTTC. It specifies CASSPIGETQYF.

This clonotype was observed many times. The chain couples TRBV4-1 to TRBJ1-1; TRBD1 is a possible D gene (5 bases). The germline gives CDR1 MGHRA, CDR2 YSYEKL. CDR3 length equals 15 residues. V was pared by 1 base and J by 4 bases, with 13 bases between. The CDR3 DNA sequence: TGCGCCAGCAGCCAAGGTCGGGGGTCGGGCACTGAAGCTTTCTTT. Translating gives CASSQGRGSGTEAFF.

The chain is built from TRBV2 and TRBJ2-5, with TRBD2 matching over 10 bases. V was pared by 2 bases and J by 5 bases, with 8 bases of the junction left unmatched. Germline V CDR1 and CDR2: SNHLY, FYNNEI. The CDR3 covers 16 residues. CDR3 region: CASSEYVAGGEETQYF. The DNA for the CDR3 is TGTGCCAGCAGTGAATATGTAGCGGGGGGTGAGGAGACCCAGTACTTC.